These 29 T cell receptor beta chains came from one sample sequenced in a study of cytomegalovirus exposure and HLA in healthy donors. Clones were sequenced by immunoSEQ multiplex PCR, and TCRdb holds only the in-frame ones, with some missing. The repertoire holds about 98,000 clones, with around 96% as singletons. The sequencing sample was made of PBMCs. These receptors originate from a young woman in good health and CMV-seronegative.

V usage is TRBV29-1 and J usage is TRBJ2-7, with 9 bases lining up with TRBD1. After removal of 6 bases from V and 5 bases from J, the junction contained 8 bases not matched to a gene. CDR1 is SQVTM, CDR2 ANQGSEA, per germline. CDR3 length equals 13 residues. This chain's CDR3 is CSVWTGAVHEQYF. The DNA of the CDR3 is TGCAGCGTCTGGACAGGGGCGGTCCACGAGCAGTACTTC.

The chain joins TRBV5-4 to TRBJ2-3; D perhaps matches TRBD2 (6 bases). The CDR3 is made up of 16 amino acids. Trimming left V 1 base short and J 0 bases short, with 12 bases between. CDR1 and CDR2 (germline): SGHNT, YYREEE (reference sequence). The CDR3 loop is CASSLRVGLSTDTQYF. DNA of the CDR3: TGTGCCAGCAGCTTGAGGGTGGGACTCAGCACAGATACGCAGTATTTT. Full variable domain (missing parts from reference TRBV5-4 and TRBJ2-3): ETGVTQSPTHLIKTRGQQVTLRCSSQSGHNTVSWYQQALGQGPQFIFQYYREEENGRGNFPPRFSGLQFPNYSSELNVNALELDDSALYLCASSLRVGLSTDTQYFGPGTRLTVL.

The chain couples TRBV29-1 to TRBJ2-3; TRBD2 aligns across 7 bases. This CDR3 comprises 13 residues. The germline CDR1 and CDR2 sequences are SQVTM and ANQGSEA. V lost 6 bases and J lost 4; bases outside the gene matches: 7. CDR3 DNA: TGCAGCGTCTTACGGGGGGAGTCAGATACGCAGTATTTT. It specifies CSVLRGESDTQYF.

The chain is built from TRBV11-2 and TRBJ2-7, with 8 nucleotides matching TRBD1. Looked up from germline, CDR1 is SGHAT and CDR2 is FQNNGV. The CDR3 runs 15 residues. The V segment lost 5 bases and the J segment 4 bases; nucleotides outside the gene matches: 10. CDR3 bases: TGTGCCAGCAGCGCCGGGACAGGAGCATTTTACGAGCAGTACTTC. This gives the protein CASSAGTGAFYEQYF.

This clone was detected a few times. This chain links TRBV4-1 with TRBJ2-7, with D possibly matching TRBD1 (5 bases). Per the germline V gene, CDR1 is MGHRA and CDR2 is YSYEKL. V lost 0 bases to trimming and J lost 4 bases, with 10 bases between them. The CDR3 spans 14 residues. The CDR3 spells CASSQDDRTYEQYF. CDR3 in DNA: TGCGCCAGCAGCCAAGACGACAGAACGTACGAGCAGTACTTC.

The genes are TRBV19 and TRBJ1-1; D remains unclear. This CDR3 is 13 amino acids long. V shed 6 bases and J shed 4 bases, with 12 bases lying between them. Germline V gene lookup returns CDR1 LNHDA and CDR2 SQIVND (reference sequence). This CDR3 is CASRLGRPTEAFF. The DNA of the CDR3 is TGTGCCAGTAGGTTGGGCAGGCCCACTGAAGCTTTCTTT.

The chain carries TRBV7-9 and TRBJ2-7, with D possibly being TRBD1 (5 bases). CDR3 length: 14 residues. Trimming cost V 5 bases and J 2 bases, with 13 bases left between them. Per the germline V gene, CDR1 is SEHNR and CDR2 is FQNEAQ (reference sequence). CDR3 region: CASSPDSPPYEQYF. The CDR3 DNA reads TGTGCCAGCAGCCCCGACAGTCCACCCTACGAGCAGTACTTC.

The chain is built from TRBV7-9 and TRBJ1-1; the D is unclear. Per the germline V gene, CDR1 is SEHNR and CDR2 is FQNEAQ (reference sequence). The V end lost 2 bases, the J end lost 0 bases, and 7 bases lay between the germline ends. This CDR3 contains 14 residues. The CDR3 sequence is CASSLIQLNTEAFF. DNA of the CDR3: TGTGCCAGCAGCTTAATACAGCTGAACACTGAAGCTTTCTTT.

DNA for the CDR3: TGTGCCAGCAGAAAGGGGTACGAGCAGTACTTC. This gives the protein CASRKGYEQYF. This chain uses TRBV6-5 with TRBJ2-7, with D possibly TRBD1 on 5 matching bases. This CDR3 is 11 amino acids long. The V end was cut by 6 bases, the J end by 4 bases, with 7 bases between. CDR1 and CDR2 (germline): MNHEY, SVGAGI.

The rearrangement joins TRBV5-1 to TRBJ2-7, with D possibly matching TRBD1 (5 bases). The CDR3 is 17 residues long. The germline V gene encodes CDR1 SGHRS and CDR2 YFSETQ. V shed 4 bases and J shed 0 bases, with 20 bases lying between them. CDR3: CASSPGQGGRSSYEQYF. CDR3 sequence (DNA): TGCGCCAGCAGCCCAGGGCAGGGCGGAAGGAGCTCCTACGAGCAGTACTTC.

The chain employs TRBV2 and TRBJ1-2; TRBD1 agrees at 10 bases. V lost 6 bases to trimming and J lost 8 bases; unmatched junction nucleotides: 6. The CDR3 covers 13 residues. CDR1 is SNHLY and CDR2 is FYNNEI in the germline V gene. CDR3 bases: TGTGCCAGCAGGACAGGGGGCCCCGGAGGCTACACCTTC. Translating it yields CASRTGGPGGYTF.

This chain links TRBV19 with TRBJ2-7; 7 bases map to TRBD1. The CDR3 has 14 residues. Trimming took 5 bases from V and 2 from J; bases not matched to a gene: 6. Germline V lookup: CDR1 LNHDA, CDR2 SQIVND (reference sequence). The CDR3 region has the DNA TGTGCCAGTAGTCCCCGACAGGGAACCTACGAGCAGTACTTC. Protein: CASSPRQGTYEQYF.

The gene calls are TRBV5-1 and TRBJ2-1; D unclear. The CDR3 has 14 amino acids. The germline gives CDR1 SGHRS, CDR2 YFSETQ. V lost 0 bases, J lost 7 bases, and 11 bases lay in between. CDR3 bases: TGCGCCAGCAGCTTGGGAGGCGCTGGGAATGAGCAGTTCTTC. It codes for CASSLGGAGNEQFF.

In DNA form, the CDR3 reads TGTGCCAGCAGTGATCCAACTAGCGGGAGTCTTGCCGGGGAGCTGTTTTTT. Its protein product is CASSDPTSGSLAGELFF. This chain links TRBV2 with TRBJ2-2; 11 bases fit TRBD2. Germline lookup yields CDR1 SNHLY and CDR2 FYNNEI. This CDR3 comprises 17 residues. The trim removed 3 bases at V and 6 bases at J, leaving 9 bases unmatched.

CDR3 protein: CASSLDLAGTYEQYF. The CDR3 DNA is TGCGCCAGCAGCTTGGACCTAGCGGGGACCTACGAGCAGTACTTC. V gene TRBV5-1 combines with J gene TRBJ2-7; 9 bases are shared with TRBD2. This CDR3 has 15 residues. Trimming removed 0 bases from V and 2 bases from J; junction bases left unmatched: 3. Germline V gene sequence: CDR1 SGHRS, CDR2 YFSETQ.

The rearrangement joins TRBV10-3 to TRBJ1-3; D is uncertain. Trimming stripped 0 bases from V and 1 base from J, with 7 bases between. This CDR3 spans 15 amino acids. CDR1 ENHRY and CDR2 SYGVKD come from the germline V gene. The CDR3, as DNA: TGTGCCATCAGTGAGTCTTCGGGATCTGGAAACACCATATATTTT. Its translation: CAISESSGSGNTIYF.

This chain links TRBV5-1 with TRBJ1-1; 9 bases are a match to TRBD1. CDR1 SGHRS and CDR2 YFSETQ come from the germline V gene. The V and J ends lost 4 bases and 4 bases, in that order; junction bases with no gene match: 2. CDR3 size: 13 residues. CDR3 sequence: CASSTGGFTEAFF. The CDR3 bases are TGCGCCAGCAGCACAGGGGGCTTCACTGAAGCTTTCTTT.

The V and J genes are TRBV28 and TRBJ2-7, with TRBD2 matching 10 bases. The CDR3 is 13 residues long. From germline, CDR1 is MDHEN and CDR2 SYDVKM. Trimming cost V 8 bases and J 4 bases; bases outside gene matches: 5. The CDR3 DNA reads TGTGCCAGCGGGGCGACTAGCGGGTACGAGCAGTACTTC. Translated: CASGATSGYEQYF.

This clone was counted a single time. The chain has TRBV11-2 and TRBJ2-7, with TRBD2 identical over 11 bases. The germline V gene encodes CDR1 SGHAT and CDR2 FQNNGV. The CDR3 runs to 15 residues. V shed 5 bases and J 2 bases; nucleotides not matched to a gene: 5. CDR3 in amino acids: CASSPRLAGTYEQYF. CDR3 DNA: TGTGCCAGCAGCCCCAGACTAGCGGGGACCTACGAGCAGTACTTC.

This chain joins TRBV7-9 and TRBJ2-2, with 8 bases fitting TRBD1. The V segment lost 4 bases and the J segment 1 base; nucleotides outside the gene matches: 2. The CDR3 contains 15 residues. CDR1 and CDR2 (germline): SEHNR, FQNEAQ (reference sequence). CDR3 in amino acids: CASSSGQGNTGELFF. DNA for the CDR3: TGTGCCAGCAGCTCCGGACAGGGGAACACCGGGGAGCTGTTTTTT.

The rearrangement joins TRBV27 to TRBJ1-1; weak D call: TRBD1 (5 bases). The CDR3 is 15 residues long. Germline V gene lookup returns CDR1 MNHEY and CDR2 SMNVEV (reference sequence). V dropped 7 bases and J dropped 1 base, with 16 bases sitting between them. For the CDR3, the DNA is TGTGCCAGCACTATTTCCGCCGGGGGGAACACTGAAGCTTTCTTT. This sequence encodes CASTISAGGNTEAFF.

The chain employs TRBV7-2 and TRBJ2-5, with TRBD2 identical over 9 bases. The CDR3 sequence is 16 residues long. J gave up 4 bases and V 7 bases, and 13 bases lay outside the gene matches. Germline values: CDR1 SGHTA, CDR2 FQGNSA. For the CDR3, the DNA is TGTGCCAGCACCAAGGGGTGGGCTAGCGGGGCAGAGACCCAGTACTTC. Residues: CASTKGWASGAETQYF.

Comments on this clone: The same CDR3 also results from other DNA sequences found in this sample. The genes are TRBV9 and TRBJ2-7; 7 bases agree with TRBD1. V shed 4 bases, J shed 3 bases, and the junction held 7 bases outside the gene matches. The germline V gene encodes CDR1 SGDLS and CDR2 YYNGEE. This CDR3 contains 14 residues. In nucleotides, the CDR3 is TGTGCCAGCAGCCCCAGGACAGGAAACTACGAGCAGTACTTC. Its translation: CASSPRTGNYEQYF.

This clone appeared a single time. This chain uses TRBV11-3 with TRBJ1-1, with TRBD1 matching over 7 bases. The CDR3 runs 15 residues. In germline, CDR1 is SGHNT, CDR2 YENEEA. The junction had 9 bases not matched to a gene; V was cut back by 6 bases and J by 2 bases. CDR3: CASRVGTAVNTEAFF. CDR3 nucleotide sequence: TGTGCCAGCAGGGTCGGGACAGCCGTTAACACTGAAGCTTTCTTT.

The chain recombines TRBV5-5 with TRBJ2-7; TRBD1 might be the D (6 bases). Per the germline V gene, CDR1 is SGHKS and CDR2 is YYEKEE (reference sequence). The CDR3 is 16 amino acids. Deletions cut 6 bases from V and 1 base from J, with 20 bases between. The DNA for the CDR3 is TGTGCCAGCATCATGGGGGCTAGCCGCGAATCCTACGAGCAGTACTTC. Amino acids: CASIMGASRESYEQYF.

This clone was detected only a few times. V gene TRBV2 combines with J gene TRBJ1-1; D not certain. The CDR3 is 12 residues long. Trimming took 4 bases from V and 4 from J, leaving 7 bases between them. Per the germline V gene, CDR1 is SNHLY and CDR2 is FYNNEI. The CDR3 spells CASSAQSTEAFF. DNA for the CDR3: TGTGCCAGCAGTGCCCAGTCCACTGAAGCTTTCTTT.

V usage is TRBV18 and J usage is TRBJ2-7; 7 nucleotides line up with TRBD1. The V gene end was trimmed by 3 bases and the J gene end by 0 bases; junction bases not matched to a gene: 8. The CDR3 has 16 residues. Germline-derived CDR1 and CDR2 are KGHSH and LQKENI. The CDR3 reads CASSPQRQGNSYEQYF. The CDR3 DNA follows: TGTGCCAGCTCACCCCAACGACAGGGCAACTCCTACGAGCAGTACTTC.

V usage is TRBV29-1 and J usage is TRBJ1-2; TRBD1 agrees at 8 bases. Germline CDR1 is SQVTM and CDR2 is ANQGSEA. V lost 6 bases and J lost 6; bases outside the gene matches: 6. This CDR3 spans 12 amino acids. The CDR3 loop is CSVMTGADGYTF. CDR3 DNA sequence: TGCAGCGTCATGACAGGGGCCGATGGCTACACCTTC.

The chain is built from TRBV6-5 and TRBJ1-1; D not resolved. Germline CDR1 MNHEY, CDR2 SVGAGI. The CDR3 length is 12 residues. V lost 10 bases, J lost 1 base, and 10 bases lay in between. The chain's CDR3 is CATWRKNTEAFF. The CDR3 DNA reads TGTGCCACCTGGAGGAAGAACACTGAAGCTTTCTTT.